One and the same sample provided the 25 T cell receptor beta chains below, sequenced in a study of blood T cells in healthy people across ages. Next came a second PCR, run for roughly 6 to 11 cycles, which used a sample-barcoded 5' primer along with a J-beta primer mix. One entry per CDR3 protein, called by TCRdb with MiXCR from the 5' RACE reads. This table has some 730,000 distinct CDR3 sequences, about 20% appearing once. The sample taken for sequencing was blood. Source of these receptors: a man between 65 and 85 years old in good health.

This clonotype was counted a few times. The chain links TRBV24-1 to TRBJ2-1; 9 bases line up with TRBD2. CDR1 and CDR2 from the germline V gene are KGHDR and SFDVKD. After removal of 8 bases from V and 4 bases from J, the junction contained 5 bases not matched to a gene. The CDR3 length is 14 residues. The DNA for the CDR3 is TGTGCCACCACAGGGACTAGCCCTTACAATGAGCAGTTCTTC. Its translation: CATTGTSPYNEQFF.

This clonotype was detected only a few times. The V gene is TRBV4-3, the J gene TRBJ1-2; D is perhaps TRBD1 (5 bases). With 1 base removed from V and 5 bases from J, the gap between germline ends came to 14 bases. This CDR3 comprises 15 residues. Germline-derived CDR1 and CDR2 are LGHNA and YSLEER. DNA for the CDR3: TGCGCCAGCAGCCAAGTAGTGGGGGTTAATTATGGCTACACCTTC. It is translated as CASSQVVGVNYGYTF.

This clonotype was observed a handful of times. The rearrangement links TRBV30 to TRBJ1-6, with 7 positions matching TRBD1. V lost 5 bases to trimming and J lost 8 bases; unmatched junction nucleotides: 6. Per germline, CDR1 GTSNPN and CDR2 SVGIG (reference sequence). The CDR3 is 13 residues long. The CDR3 nucleotides read TGTGCCTGGCATGACAGGGCCGATTCACCCCTCCACTTT. It specifies CAWHDRADSPLHF. The whole variable domain, filled in from reference TRBV30 and TRBJ1-6, reads SQTIHQWPATLVQPVGSPLSLECTVEGTSNPNLYWYRQAAGRGLQLLFYSVGIGQISSEVPQNLSASRPQDRQFILSSKKLLLSDSGFYLCAWHDRADSPLHFGNGTRLTVT.

This clonotype was detected a few times. The chain uses TRBV5-1 and TRBJ2-6; no firm D call. CDR3 size: 16 residues. V gave up 3 bases and J gave up 0 bases, with 10 bases separating them. Germline assignment: CDR1 SGHRS and CDR2 YFSETQ. This CDR3 is CASSSRQPSGANVLTF. The DNA of the CDR3 is TGCGCCAGCAGCTCTAGGCAACCCTCTGGGGCCAACGTCCTGACTTTC.

A few counts support this clonotype. The gene calls are TRBV24-1 and TRBJ2-2; D remains ambiguous. CDR3 length equals 15 residues. Trimming cost V 9 bases and J 2 bases, with 15 bases left between them. Germline V gene lookup returns CDR1 KGHDR and CDR2 SFDVKD. The DNA of the CDR3 is TGTGCCACCGAGGACCGCCTGAAAAACACCGGGGAGCTGTTTTTT. Residues: CATEDRLKNTGELFF.

This clonotype appeared a few times. The chain has TRBV28 and TRBJ2-3; D unclear. CDR3 length: 13 residues. V lost 7 bases and J 2 bases, leaving 10 bases between the germline ends. The V gene's germline CDR1 is MDHEN and CDR2 SYDVKM. The CDR3 spells CASTTPPTDTQYF. The CDR3 DNA sequence: TGTGCCAGCACCACACCCCCCACAGATACGCAGTATTTT. The entire variable domain, with the rest obtained from reference TRBV28 and TRBJ2-3, is as follows: DVKVTQSSRYLVKRTGEKVFLECVQDMDHENMFWYRQDPGLGLRLIYFSYDVKMKEKGDIPEGYSVSREKKERFSLILESASTNQTSMYLCASTTPPTDTQYFGPGTRLTVL.

This clonotype was observed a handful of times. The chain couples TRBV29-1 to TRBJ1-2; 7 bases map to TRBD1. With 6 bases clipped from V and 4 bases from J, the junction kept 11 bases outside the gene matches. CDR1 and CDR2 (germline): SQVTM, ANQGSEA. The CDR3 runs 14 residues. CDR3 bases: TGCAGCGTGACAGGGATCGCTCCGGGCTATGGCTACACCTTC. This gives the protein CSVTGIAPGYGYTF.

The genes are TRBV28 and TRBJ1-4; D is unclear. Trimming left V 6 bases short and J 7 bases short, with 9 bases between. CDR1 MDHEN and CDR2 SYDVKM come from the germline V gene. CDR3 length equals 12 residues. This CDR3 reads CASSEVGEKLFF. CDR3 DNA sequence: TGTGCCAGCAGCGAAGTAGGTGAAAAACTGTTTTTT. Supplemented by reference TRBV28 and TRBJ1-4, the full variable domain reads DVKVTQSSRYLVKRTGEKVFLECVQDMDHENMFWYRQDPGLGLRLIYFSYDVKMKEKGDIPEGYSVSREKKERFSLILESASTNQTSMYLCASSEVGEKLFFGSGTQLSVL.

The genes are TRBV29-1 and TRBJ1-4; possible D gene TRBD1, 6 bases. Looked up from germline, CDR1 is SQVTM and CDR2 is ANQGSEA. The CDR3 is 14 amino acids. The V end was cut by 1 base, the J end by 13 bases, with 19 bases between. The chain's CDR3 is CSVEGGTHHVGLFF. CDR3 DNA sequence: TGCAGCGTTGAAGGCGGGACACATCATGTAGGACTGTTTTTT.

CDR3 coding DNA: TGTGCCAGCAGTTCACAGACAGGGGCGCGGCGTTACGGCTACACCTTC. Its protein product is CASSSQTGARRYGYTF. V and J are TRBV27 and TRBJ1-2; 8 nucleotides align to TRBD1. Germline trimming cut 4 bases from V and 8 bases from J; bases unmatched to any gene: 15. Germline CDR1 MNHEY, CDR2 SMNVEV (reference sequence). The CDR3 covers 16 residues.

This clonotype was counted at least ten times. The chain carries TRBV11-2 and TRBJ2-7; D is possibly TRBD1 (5 bases). CDR1 is SGHAT, CDR2 FQNNGV, per germline. This CDR3 spans 12 amino acids. Trimming removed 1 base at V and 5 bases at J, with 6 bases between. As DNA, the CDR3 is TGTGCCAGCAGCTTAGCAGGGAACGAGCAGTACTTC. It encodes CASSLAGNEQYF.

This clonotype was observed a few times. The chain links TRBV20-1 to TRBJ2-1, with 12 bases identical to TRBD2. Germline lookup yields CDR1 DFQATT and CDR2 SNEGSKA (reference sequence). This CDR3 contains 13 residues. CDR3 nucleotide sequence: TGCAGCGCCCTAGCGGGAGGGTCAAATGAGCAGTTCTTC. Translating gives CSALAGGSNEQFF.

This clonotype occurred many times. The chain combines TRBV12-3 or TRBV12-4 with TRBJ2-5, with D unclear. CDR3 length: 12 residues. V was clipped by 6 bases and J by 2 bases, with 7 bases between them. CDR3 amino acids: CASRLTQETQYF. The DNA of the CDR3 is TGTGCCAGCAGGCTCACACAAGAGACCCAGTACTTC.

This chain uses TRBV7-2 with TRBJ1-5; TRBD1 is a possible D gene (6 bases). This CDR3 comprises 16 residues. CDR1 is SGHTA and CDR2 is FQGNSA in the germline V gene. The germline V and J ends were trimmed by 1 base and 7 bases, with 17 bases remaining between them. CDR3 bases: TGTGCCAGCAGCTTAGGACACTCCTTCGGGGGCCAGCCCCAGCATTTT. Amino acid sequence: CASSLGHSFGGQPQHF.

The chain links TRBV27 to TRBJ1-2; D perhaps matches TRBD1 (5 bases). CDR1 and CDR2 from the germline V gene are MNHEY and SMNVEV (reference sequence). Trimming took 5 bases from V and 8 from J, leaving 15 bases between them. The CDR3 contains 13 residues. As DNA, the CDR3 is TGTGCCAGCAGTCCTCATGGGGGGTACGGCTACACCTTC. This encodes CASSPHGGYGYTF.

This chain joins TRBV20-1 and TRBJ2-1, with 7 bases that match TRBD1. The trim removed 3 bases at V and 7 bases at J, leaving 6 bases unmatched. There are 13 residues in the CDR3. CDR1 is DFQATT, CDR2 SNEGSKA, per germline (reference sequence). The CDR3, as DNA: TGCAGTGCTAGCTCGGACAGGAAGAATGAGCAGTTCTTC. Translating it yields CSASSDRKNEQFF.

The chain combines TRBV7-9 with TRBJ2-7; the D gene is possibly TRBD2 (5 bases). The CDR3 extends over 12 amino acids. Germline CDR1 is SEHNR and CDR2 is FQNEAQ (reference sequence). The ends were cut back, 3 bases at V and 6 bases at J, with 9 bases in the middle. CDR3 sequence: CASSLLASEQYF. Written as DNA, the CDR3 is TGTGCCAGCAGCTTGCTAGCTAGCGAGCAGTACTTC.

This clonotype was detected a few times. The V and J genes are TRBV11-2 and TRBJ1-2, with D possibly TRBD1 on 6 matching bases. This CDR3 is built from 18 residues. V lost 1 base and J lost 4, with 22 bases in between. Germline V gives CDR1 SGHAT, CDR2 FQNNGV. As DNA, the CDR3 is TGTGCCAGCAGCTTAGTCGGGGGGGCGCTTCTAGGGGCCTATGGCTACACCTTC. It is translated as CASSLVGGALLGAYGYTF.

The genes are TRBV5-1 and TRBJ1-1; weak D call: TRBD1 (5 bases). CDR3 length: 14 residues. V shed 4 bases and J shed 3 bases, with 13 bases lying between them. Looked up from germline, CDR1 is SGHRS and CDR2 is YFSETQ. CDR3 bases: TGCGCCAGCAGCGCCTCGTGGGGGGACACTGAAGCTTTCTTT. Protein sequence: CASSASWGDTEAFF.

The sample holds one count of this clonotype. V usage is TRBV5-1 and J usage is TRBJ1-5; 8 bases line up with TRBD1. CDR1 is SGHRS, CDR2 YFSETQ, per germline. The trim removed 4 bases at V and 7 bases at J, leaving 10 bases unmatched. The CDR3 contains 15 residues. The CDR3 nucleotides read TGCGCCAGCAGCCCAGGACAGGGTGGTGTACAGCCCCAGCATTTT. Translated: CASSPGQGGVQPQHF.

This clonotype was observed a handful of times. The chain recombines TRBV7-2 with TRBJ2-1, with 7 bases identical to TRBD2. The germline V gene has CDR1 SGHTA and CDR2 FQGNSA. The CDR3 totals 13 residues. The V segment lost 2 bases and the J segment 8 bases; nucleotides outside the gene matches: 3. CDR3 DNA: TGTGCCAGCAGCTTATGGACTAGTGATGAGCAGTTCTTC. It translates to CASSLWTSDEQFF.

This clonotype occurred a few times. This chain uses TRBV2 with TRBJ1-2; D might be TRBD1 (6 bases). V was cut by 8 bases and J by 6 bases, with 10 bases left in between. Per the germline V gene, CDR1 is SNHLY and CDR2 is FYNNEI. CDR3 length equals 11 residues. The CDR3 nucleotides read TGTGCCAGCCTAGGGGGGAATGGCTACACCTTC. Translated, it gives CASLGGNGYTF. Variable domain in full (rest from reference TRBV2 and TRBJ1-2): EPEVTQTPSHQVTQMGQEVILRCVPISNHLYFYWYRQILGQKVEFLVSFYNNEISEKSEIFDDQFSVERPDGSNFTLKIRSTKLEDSAMYFCASLGGNGYTFGSGTRLTVV.

This clonotype was observed many times. The chain employs TRBV10-3 and TRBJ2-1; D might be TRBD1 (6 bases). The CDR3 contains 13 residues. Between the trimmed V and J ends, which lost 10 bases and 3 bases, there was a span of 13 bases. The V gene's germline CDR1 is ENHRY and CDR2 SYGVKD. The CDR3 nucleotides are TGTGCCACCTTGGACAGCAACTACAATGAGCAGTTCTTC. This gives the protein CATLDSNYNEQFF.

This clonotype was seen a few times. The chain uses TRBV7-3 and TRBJ1-4; D is ambiguous. CDR1 is SGHTA and CDR2 is FQGTGA in the germline V gene. This CDR3 contains 15 residues. V gave up 2 bases and J gave up 0 bases, with 7 bases separating them. The CDR3 protein is CASSLERATNEKLFF. For the CDR3, the DNA is TGTGCCAGCAGCTTAGAGCGGGCAACTAATGAAAAACTGTTTTTT.

This clonotype was found a few times. V is TRBV4-2 and J is TRBJ2-5; D gene uncertain. Trimming cost V 0 bases and J 3 bases, with 11 bases left between them. This CDR3 spans 15 amino acids. In germline, CDR1 is LGHNA, CDR2 YNFKEQ. Written as DNA, the CDR3 is TGTGCCAGCAGCCAAGATTTGGGTGCGGAAGAGACCCAGTACTTC. Protein sequence: CASSQDLGAEETQYF.